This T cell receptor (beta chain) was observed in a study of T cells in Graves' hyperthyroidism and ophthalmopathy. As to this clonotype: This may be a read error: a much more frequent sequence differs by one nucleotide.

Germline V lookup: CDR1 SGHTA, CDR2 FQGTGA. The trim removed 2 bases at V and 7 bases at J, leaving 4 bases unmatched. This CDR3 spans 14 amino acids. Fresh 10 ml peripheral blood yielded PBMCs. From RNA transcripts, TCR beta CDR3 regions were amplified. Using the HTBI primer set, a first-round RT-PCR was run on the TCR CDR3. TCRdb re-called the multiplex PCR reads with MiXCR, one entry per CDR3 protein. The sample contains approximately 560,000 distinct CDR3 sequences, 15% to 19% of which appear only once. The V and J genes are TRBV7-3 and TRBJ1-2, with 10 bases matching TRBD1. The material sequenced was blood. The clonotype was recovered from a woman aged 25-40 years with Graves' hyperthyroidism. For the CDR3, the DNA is TGTGCCAGCAGCTTAGGGACAGGGGTCTCTGGCTACACCTTC. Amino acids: CASSLGTGVSGYTF. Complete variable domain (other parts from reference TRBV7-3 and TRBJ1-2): GAGVSQTPSNKVTEKGKYVELRCDPISGHTALYWYRQSLGQGPEFLIYFQGTGAADDSGLPNDRFFAVRPEGSVSTLKIQRTERGDSAVYLCASSLGTGVSGYTFGSGTRLTVV.